These 24 T cell receptor beta chains came from one sample sequenced in a study of T cell repertoires in cytomegalovirus infection. These receptors have no identified antigens. TCRdb called the reads again in MiXCR, with one record for every CDR3 protein. The table lists about 310,000 distinct CDR3 sequences, 20% to 30% of them singletons. Specimen: cultured PBMCs, collected from culture after CMV antigen stimulation. The receptor source for this set is a human donor in good health (CMV status not recorded). Some clones in this sample may be carry-over from other donors' samples.

This chain uses TRBV9 with TRBJ2-2; possibly TRBD1 for D (5 bases). V lost 1 base to trimming and J lost 4 bases, with 8 bases between them. The CDR3 totals 14 residues. CDR1 is SGDLS, CDR2 YYNGEE, per germline. The CDR3 bases are TGTGCCAGCAGCGTAACAGGAGCCACCGGGGAGCTGTTTTTT. This encodes CASSVTGATGELFF.

This clonotype was observed a few times. V is TRBV7-2 and J is TRBJ2-1, with D tentatively TRBD1 (5 bases). Germline V gene data show CDR1 as SGHTA and CDR2 as FQGNSA. CDR3 length equals 14 residues. V shed 5 bases and J shed 5 bases, with 13 bases lying between them. The CDR3 DNA is TGTGCCAGCAGCCCGGACATCCCCAACAATGAGCAGTTCTTC. Protein: CASSPDIPNNEQFF.

In its sample, this clonotype was seen many times. The rearrangement joins TRBV7-2 to TRBJ1-2; 10 bases fit TRBD1. Per germline, CDR1 SGHTA and CDR2 FQGNSA. J was trimmed by 7 bases and V by 5 bases; bases with no gene match: 4. The CDR3 is 13 amino acids. This CDR3 reads CASSLGQGPGYTF. CDR3 DNA: TGTGCCAGCAGCCTGGGACAGGGGCCTGGCTACACCTTC.

The rearrangement links TRBV7-6 to TRBJ2-5; D might be TRBD2 (6 bases). The CDR3 is 17 amino acids. Trimming shortened V by 1 base and J by 4 bases, and 19 bases separated the two germline ends. Germline V CDR1 and CDR2: SGHVS, FNYEAQ. The CDR3 DNA reads as TGTGCCAGCAGCTTAGGTAGCGGTTACCCAGCGGGAGAGACCCAGTACTTC. Residues: CASSLGSGYPAGETQYF.

As for this clonotype: This may stem from a read error, because a much larger clone lies one nucleotide away. The rearrangement joins TRBV12-3 or TRBV12-4 to TRBJ2-7; D gene unclear. This CDR3 region has 13 residues. CDR3 region: CVSSFGFSYEQYV. As DNA, the CDR3 is TGTGTCAGCAGTTTTGGGTTTTCCTACGAGCAGTACGTC.

There are a few counts of this clonotype. The junction shows a germline mismatch at one end, possibly a read error. This chain connects TRBV24-1 to TRBJ2-5; D is possibly TRBD1 (5 bases). Germline lookup yields CDR1 KGHDR and CDR2 SFDVKD. The CDR3 extends over 12 amino acids. DNA of the CDR3: TGTGCCACCAGTGATGGACACAGGCCCCCGCGCTTC. The encoded protein is CATSDGHRPPRF.

This clonotype was found many times. The chain recombines TRBV7-8 with TRBJ2-1, with D possibly being TRBD2 (5 bases). Germline CDR1 SGHVS, CDR2 FQNEAQ. The length of the CDR3 is 14 residues. V was shortened by 3 bases and J by 8 bases, with 14 bases between the two germline ends. The CDR3 sequence is CASSFLARMDEQFF. In DNA form, the CDR3 reads TGTGCCAGCAGCTTCCTAGCCAGGATGGATGAGCAGTTCTTC.

Ten or more counts support this clonotype. The J gene is TRBJ2-1, the V gene TRBV7-2; no firm D call. This CDR3 has 13 amino acids. V was pared by 2 bases and J by 3 bases, with 5 bases between. Germline-derived CDR1 and CDR2 are SGHTA and FQGNSA. The CDR3 DNA is TGTGCCAGCAGCTTACTAGGCTACAATGAGCAGTTCTTC. Translation gives CASSLLGYNEQFF.

This rearrangement joins TRBV20-1 to TRBJ2-1; 13 nucleotides align to TRBD2. The CDR3 spans 19 residues. Germline loops: CDR1 DFQATT, CDR2 SNEGSKA (reference sequence). V shed 0 bases and J 2 bases; nucleotides not matched to a gene: 10. CDR3 DNA sequence: TGCAGTGCTAGAGATCCGTTAACCGGGACTAGCGGGACCTACAATGAGCAGTTCTTC. Its translation is CSARDPLTGTSGTYNEQFF.

The V gene is TRBV7-2, the J gene TRBJ2-7; maybe TRBD2 (5 bases). The CDR3 covers 15 residues. The germline V gene has CDR1 SGHTA and CDR2 FQGNSA. V was shortened by 1 base and J by 0 bases, with 10 bases between the two germline ends. The CDR3 sequence: CASSLGASSSYEQYF. CDR3 DNA sequence: TGTGCCAGCAGCTTAGGTGCTAGCAGCTCCTACGAGCAGTACTTC.

This clonotype was counted a few times. V usage is TRBV7-6 and J usage is TRBJ1-3; D may be TRBD1 (5 bases). The length of the CDR3 is 13 residues. The germline V gene encodes CDR1 SGHVS and CDR2 FNYEAQ. Trimming removed 6 bases from V and 0 bases from J, with 6 bases in between. CDR3 nucleotide sequence: TGTGCCAGCAGTGACAGCTCTGGAAACACCATATATTTT. Translating gives CASSDSSGNTIYF.

The J gene is TRBJ2-1, the V gene TRBV27; 8 positions match TRBD1. This CDR3 has 15 amino acids. Germline V gene data show CDR1 as MNHEY and CDR2 as SMNVEV (reference sequence). Losses at the gene ends were 2 bases for V and 7 bases for J; bases not matched to a gene: 7. The CDR3 loop is CASSLRQGNPNEQFF. For the CDR3, the DNA is TGTGCCAGCAGTTTACGACAGGGGAATCCGAATGAGCAGTTCTTC.

The chain is built from TRBV7-3 and TRBJ2-1; TRBD2 aligns across 11 bases. From germline, CDR1 is SGHTA and CDR2 FQGTGA. CDR3 length equals 22 residues. Trimming cost V 2 bases and J 7 bases; bases outside gene matches: 25. The CDR3 coding sequence is TGTGCCAGCAGCTTAGGAATGCATCGGGGGGAGGTTAGCGGGAGGGTTGTGAATGAGCAGTTCTTC. This sequence encodes CASSLGMHRGEVSGRVVNEQFF.

The gene calls are TRBV5-1 and TRBJ2-7, with TRBD1 matching over 8 bases. The CDR3 loop spans 14 amino acids. The V and J ends lost 4 bases and 4 bases, in that order; junction bases with no gene match: 7. CDR1 and CDR2 from the germline V gene are SGHRS and YFSETQ. The CDR3 DNA is TGCGCCAGCAGCCCAGGACAGGGATTGTACGAGCAGTACTTC. It specifies CASSPGQGLYEQYF.

Many counts were recorded for this clonotype. The gene calls are TRBV7-2 and TRBJ1-5; possible D gene TRBD1, 5 bases. The CDR3 runs to 13 residues. Trimming took 3 bases from V and 5 from J, leaving 8 bases between them. Germline V lookup: CDR1 SGHTA, CDR2 FQGNSA. The CDR3 region is CASSFDSYQPQHF. The CDR3 nucleotides are TGTGCCAGCAGCTTTGACAGCTATCAGCCCCAGCATTTT.

This sequence joins TRBV6-6 and TRBJ2-7; the D gene is possibly TRBD1 (6 bases). The CDR3 covers 14 residues. The germline CDR1 and CDR2 sequences are MNHNY and SVGAGI (reference sequence). V was shortened by 6 bases and J by 2 bases, with 14 bases between the two germline ends. DNA of the CDR3: TGTGCCAGCAGGCCCCAGGGGTATCCCTACGAGCAGTACGTC. Encoded protein: CASRPQGYPYEQYV.

The chain recombines TRBV4-3 with TRBJ1-5; D ambiguous. V lost 0 bases and J 0 bases, leaving 9 bases between the germline ends. In germline, CDR1 is LGHNA, CDR2 YSLEER. This CDR3 has 16 residues. CDR3 amino acids: CASSQDRGYSNQPQHF. CDR3 DNA: TGCGCCAGCAGCCAAGATCGGGGATATAGCAATCAGCCCCAGCATTTT.

This clonotype has just a few counts. This chain's CDR3 is CSVAGPNNEKLFF. The DNA for the CDR3 is TGCAGCGTTGCCGGGCCCAACAATGAAAAACTGTTTTTT. This chain joins TRBV29-1 and TRBJ1-4; D is unresolved. This CDR3 comprises 13 residues. CDR1 is SQVTM and CDR2 is ANQGSEA in the germline V gene. Between the trimmed V and J ends, which lost 4 bases and 5 bases, there was a span of 11 bases.

In the case of this clonotype: One end of the junction does not line up with germline, which may come from a read error. The V gene is TRBV19, the J gene TRBJ2-2; TRBD1 might be the D (6 bases). CDR1 LNHDA and CDR2 SQIVND come from the germline V gene (reference sequence). The CDR3 is 15 amino acids. The CDR3 DNA reads as TGTGCCAGTTCTCCTGACAGGCCCAAGCACGGGGAGCTGTTTTTC. Translation: CASSPDRPKHGELFF.

The chain employs TRBV28 and TRBJ2-7, with 7 bases that match TRBD1. This CDR3 has 16 amino acids. Per germline, CDR1 MDHEN and CDR2 SYDVKM. J lost 2 bases, V lost 5 bases, and 12 bases had no gene match. Here the CDR3 reads CASSHAKTGPPYEQYF. CDR3 sequence (DNA): TGTGCCAGCAGTCATGCGAAGACAGGGCCCCCCTACGAGCAGTACTTC.

The rearrangement joins TRBV6-1 to TRBJ1-2; 11 nucleotides agree with TRBD1. Losses at the gene ends were 10 bases for V and 8 bases for J; bases not matched to a gene: 12. CDR1 and CDR2 from the germline V gene are MNHNS and SASEGT. The CDR3 is made up of 14 amino acids. The CDR3 sequence: CATSTGQGARGYTF. The DNA of the CDR3 is TGTGCCACATCAACTGGACAGGGGGCTCGGGGCTACACCTTC.

The gene calls are TRBV28 and TRBJ2-5, with D possibly called TRBD1 or TRBD2 (5 bases each). V was shortened by 7 bases and J by 3 bases, with 18 bases between the two germline ends. Per germline, CDR1 MDHEN and CDR2 SYDVKM. The CDR3 sequence is 15 residues long. The CDR3 region is CASTPHRLGEETQYF. The CDR3 region has the DNA TGTGCCAGCACCCCCCACAGGTTGGGGGAAGAGACCCAGTACTTC.

The V call is TRBV11-3, the J call TRBJ1-1; D is unresolved. Trimming removed 0 bases from V and 6 bases from J, with 11 bases in between. The CDR3 is made up of 14 amino acids. Germline-derived CDR1 and CDR2 are SGHNT and YENEEA. CDR3: CASSLDLGSSEAFF. The CDR3 DNA reads as TGTGCCAGCAGCTTAGATCTCGGGAGTTCTGAAGCTTTCTTT. The full variable domain, in which reference TRBV11-3 and TRBJ1-1 provide the parts outside the CDR3, is EAGVVQSPRYKIIEKKQPVAFWCNPISGHNTLYWYLQNLGQGPELLIRYENEEAVDDSQLPKDRFSAERLKGVDSTLKIQPAELGDSAVYLCASSLDLGSSEAFFGQGTRLTVV.

The chain joins TRBV6-8 to TRBJ2-2; D is uncertain. Germline lookup yields CDR1 MNHGY and CDR2 SAAAGT. Trimming removed 4 bases from V and 6 bases from J, with 9 bases in between. The CDR3 consists of 13 residues. The CDR3 DNA sequence: TGTGCCAGCAGTTCAAACCCGTCCGGGGAGCTGTTTTTT. Translating gives CASSSNPSGELFF.